The 9 T cell receptor beta chains in this list originate from one sample, sequenced in a study of cytomegalovirus exposure and HLA in healthy donors. Amplification used 60 Vbeta primers and 13 Jbeta primers. The method was immunoSEQ multiplex PCR; TCRdb's version includes in-frame clones alone and lacks a portion of them. The sample holds fewer than 110,000 clones, approximately 64% seen once. Material: PBMCs. The receptor set was obtained from a woman in her 50s in good health and CMV-seronegative.

This chain links TRBV7-6 with TRBJ2-7; D might be TRBD1 (6 bases). V was pared by 5 bases and J by 1 base, with 12 bases between. The CDR3 runs to 14 residues. CDR1 SGHVS and CDR2 FNYEAQ come from the germline V gene. CDR3 sequence (DNA): TGTGCCAGCAGCGCACGGCAGGGGTCCTACGAGCAGTACTTC. Protein: CASSARQGSYEQYF.

This clone was detected only a few times. The chain recombines TRBV28 with TRBJ2-2; 7 nucleotides match TRBD1. CDR3 size: 15 residues. Germline CDR1 and CDR2: MDHEN and SYDVKM. V trimming: 6 bases; J trimming: 3 bases; junction bases outside the gene matches: 7. The CDR3 region is CASRLTGLDTGELFF. CDR3 coding DNA: TGTGCCAGCAGACTGACAGGGTTGGACACCGGGGAGCTGTTTTTT.

Concerning this clone itself: One junction end disagrees with the germline gene, perhaps due to a read error. The chain combines TRBV7-9 with TRBJ1-1; weak D call: TRBD1 (5 bases). The CDR3 runs to 12 residues. CDR1 and CDR2 (germline): SEHNR, FQNEAQ (reference sequence). The DNA of the CDR3 is TGTTCCAGCGGGAGGGGAGGGGCTGAAGCTTTCTTT. Translation: CSSGRGGAEAFF.

This clone was found a few times. The gene calls are TRBV7-9 and TRBJ2-2; no clear D gene. This CDR3 has 15 residues. Trimming took 0 bases from V and 6 from J, leaving 11 bases between them. CDR1 is SEHNR and CDR2 is FQNEAQ in the germline V gene (reference sequence). This CDR3 is CASSLAGRWAGELFF. The CDR3 DNA sequence: TGTGCCAGCAGCTTAGCCGGCAGGTGGGCCGGGGAGCTGTTTTTT. The full variable domain, with the rest looked up from reference TRBV7-9 and TRBJ2-2, is DTGVSQNPRHKITKRGQNVTFRCDPISEHNRLYWYRQTLGQGPEFLTYFQNEAQLEKSRLLSDRFSAERPKGSFSTLEIQRTEQGDSAMYLCASSLAGRWAGELFFGEGSRLTVL.

This clone turned up a few times. The same CDR3 is also encoded by other DNA sequences in this sample. V is TRBV27 and J is TRBJ1-6; 7 nucleotides match TRBD1. This CDR3 contains 13 residues. Germline CDR1 MNHEY, CDR2 SMNVEV (reference sequence). J was trimmed by 8 bases and V by 5 bases; bases with no gene match: 3. The CDR3 DNA is TGTGCCAGCAGTAACAGGGGTTATTCACCCCTCCACTTT. Amino acids: CASSNRGYSPLHF.

The J gene is TRBJ2-5, the V gene TRBV25-1; tentative D call: TRBD2 (5 bases). This CDR3 has 12 residues. CDR1 MGHDK and CDR2 SYGVNS come from the germline V gene. Trimming cost V 2 bases and J 4 bases, with 5 bases left between them. DNA of the CDR3: TGTGCCAGCAGTGAAGGAGGAGAGACCCAGTACTTC. Its translation: CASSEGGETQYF. Combining the CDR3 with reference TRBV25-1 and TRBJ2-5 gives the whole variable domain EADIYQTPRYLVIGTGKKITLECSQTMGHDKMYWYQQDPGMELHLIHYSYGVNSTEKGDLSSESTVSRIRTEHFPLTLESARPSHTSQYLCASSEGGETQYFGPGTRLLVL.

The chain joins TRBV12-5 to TRBJ1-5, with TRBD1 matching 9 bases. Germline loops: CDR1 LGHNT, CDR2 FRNRAP. V gave up 1 base and J gave up 3 bases; unmatched junction bases: 4. CDR3 length: 16 residues. This chain's CDR3 is CASGLGDRAYNQPQHF. Here the CDR3 DNA reads TGTGCTAGTGGTTTGGGGGACAGGGCGTACAATCAGCCCCAGCATTTT.

The chain couples TRBV6-5 to TRBJ1-1; D remains unclear. The CDR3 is made up of 14 amino acids. Germline V gives CDR1 MNHEY, CDR2 SVGAGI. Deletions cut 0 bases from V and 2 bases from J, with 7 bases between. CDR3 sequence reads: CASSYSGINTEAFF. CDR3 DNA: TGTGCCAGCAGTTACTCCGGGATAAACACTGAAGCTTTCTTT.

Only one count was recorded for this clone. The chain couples TRBV7-8 to TRBJ2-1; a possible D gene is TRBD2 (5 bases). Trimming took off 4 bases at V and 6 bases at J, with 19 bases between the two ends. This CDR3 is built from 16 residues. Per germline, CDR1 SGHVS and CDR2 FQNEAQ. CDR3 in amino acids: CASSSALVPRPNEQFF. Written as DNA, the CDR3 is TGTGCCAGCAGCTCCGCACTAGTTCCGAGACCCAATGAGCAGTTCTTC.